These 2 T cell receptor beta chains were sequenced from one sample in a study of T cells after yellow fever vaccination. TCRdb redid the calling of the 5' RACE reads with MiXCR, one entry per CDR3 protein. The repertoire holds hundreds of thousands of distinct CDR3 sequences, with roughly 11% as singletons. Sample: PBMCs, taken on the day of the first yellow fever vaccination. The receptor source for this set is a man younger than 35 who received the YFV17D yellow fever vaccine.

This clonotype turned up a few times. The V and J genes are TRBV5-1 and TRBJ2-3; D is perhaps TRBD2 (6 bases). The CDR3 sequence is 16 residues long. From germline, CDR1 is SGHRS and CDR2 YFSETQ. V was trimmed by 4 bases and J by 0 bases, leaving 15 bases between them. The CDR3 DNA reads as TGCGCCAGCAGCCCTGACGCCGGGACTAGCACAGATACGCAGTATTTT. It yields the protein CASSPDAGTSTDTQYF.

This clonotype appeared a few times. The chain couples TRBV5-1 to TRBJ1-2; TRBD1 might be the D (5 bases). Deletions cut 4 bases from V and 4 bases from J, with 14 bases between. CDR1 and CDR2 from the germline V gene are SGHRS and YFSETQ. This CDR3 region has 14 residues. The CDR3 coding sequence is TGCGCCAGCAGCCCGGAGACAGCAGCCTATGGCTACACCTTC. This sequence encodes CASSPETAAYGYTF.